This TCR beta chain was identified in a study of long-term antiretroviral therapy in people with HIV. Study in general: Specimens dating back about a decade before the 2015 immediate-ART recommendation are the oldest included. The study, taken as a whole, reports: It was observed that HIV repertoires exhibited narrower CDR3 length ranges than controls. ART adherence was not documented, and neither viral resistance nor therapy changes had any data.

This clone was observed once. Its antigen is not known. Within the sample, other DNA sequences also encode this same CDR3. At the survey level, the v3.0 immunoSEQ assay was run. For every sample, sequencing targeted roughly 40,000-55,000 T-cell genomes. Generated by immunoSEQ multiplex PCR, the TCRdb table keeps only in-frame clones and is missing some. The table includes roughly 20,000 clones, roughly 70% detected once. The sequenced sample was unsorted PBMCs, obtained 0.5 years before starting antiretroviral therapy. The receptor comes from a young man with HIV.

This CDR3 reads CASSPKRGSYEQYF. The CDR3 coding sequence is TGTGCCAGCAGCCCAAAACGGGGCTCCTACGAGCAGTACTTC. The rearrangement links TRBV11-3 to TRBJ2-7, with a weak D call TRBD2 (5 bases). This CDR3 is built from 14 residues. Trimming took 5 bases from V and 0 from J, leaving 11 bases between them. Germline V lookup: CDR1 SGHNT, CDR2 YENEEA.